This TCR beta chain was identified in a study of chemoradiotherapy in HPV16-positive cancers. Study-level results: Candidate HPV-specific clones and E7-related TCR motifs grew in tumor during treatment.

This clone was seen just once. Antigen specificity is unknown. CDR1 is GTSNPN, CDR2 SVGIG, per germline (reference sequence). The CDR3 runs to 13 residues. Trimming took 2 bases from V and 0 from J, leaving 5 bases between them. The assay was immunoSEQ multiplex PCR, and TCRdb's table has in-frame clones only and misses some. The sample holds around 14,000 clones; just under 80% are singletons and the top ten take approximately 9.4%. V gene TRBV30 combines with J gene TRBJ2-1; D gene ambiguous. This TCR was sampled from a human donor with HPV-associated anogenital cancer. This material was collected from a patient who underwent chemoradiotherapy. CDR3 protein: CAWSPSSYNEQFF. The CDR3 nucleotides read TGTGCCTGGAGTCCGAGCTCCTACAATGAGCAGTTCTTC.